Described below is a single T cell receptor beta chain sequence and its context. These data belong to a study of T cell changes during pregnancy in multiple sclerosis. Assay: immunoSEQ multiplex PCR; the TCRdb copy retains only in-frame clones and omits some. The table lists approximately 30,000 clones, nearly 90% of them singletons. Per the germline V gene, CDR1 is ENHRY and CDR2 is SYGVKD. The CDR3 loop spans 15 amino acids. Trimming at V came to 6 bases and at J to 3 bases, leaving 7 bases not matched to a gene. This TCR came from a female donor with multiple sclerosis, enrolled in a pregnancy study. The genes are TRBV10-3 and TRBJ1-1, with 10 positions matching TRBD1. Here the sequenced sample was CD8+ T cells from peripheral blood mononuclear cells, taken in the third trimester of pregnancy. The CDR3 nucleotides read TGTGCCATCAGCGCCACCGGGACAGGGGACACTGAAGCTTTCTTT. Encoded protein: CAISATGTGDTEAFF.